A selection of T cell receptor beta chains follows, all from one sample in a study of CD8 T cells in ankylosing spondylitis. TCRdb re-analysed the 5' RACE reads in MiXCR, keeping a single row per CDR3 protein. The profile shows about 500,000 distinct CDR3 sequences, roughly 13% of them singletons. Sequenced: blood, either unsorted or a sorted T cell fraction (not recorded which). All receptors derive from a male donor with ankylosing spondylitis. Each CDR3 is given with its conserved first and last residue. Each record gives: V gene, J gene, clone size, D gene, CDR3 length, CDR3 DNA, CDR3 protein. The D gene is left open where the match is weak. The size of a clone is reported for some rows only, either as once, few or many, or as a class for expanded clones.

V: TRBV18
J: TRBJ2-1
size: .
D: TRBD1
length: 15
DNA: TGTGCCAGCTCACCACCGGGACAGGGGAGCGGTGAGCAGTTCTTC
CDR3: CASSPPGQGSGEQFF

V: TRBV6-1
J: TRBJ2-3
size: .
D: TRBD1
length: 15
DNA: TGTGCCAGCAGCGACCGGGACAGGGGCACAGATACGCAGTATTTT
CDR3: CASSDRDRGTDTQYF

V: TRBV20-1
J: TRBJ2-7
size: .
D: .
length: 17
DNA: TGCTGTGCTAGCCCCCAAAAGAGCAGGACTTCTTCTTACGAGCAGTACTTC
CDR3: CCASPQKSRTSSYEQYF

V: TRBV5-1
J: TRBJ1-4
size: few
D: .
length: 15
DNA: TGCGCCAGCAGCCCATCCAGAGCAACTAATGAAAAACTGTTTTTT
CDR3: CASSPSRATNEKLFF

V: TRBV10-3
J: TRBJ2-2
size: few
D: .
length: 11
DNA: TGTGCCATCACGAACACCGGGGAGCTGTTTTTT
CDR3: CAITNTGELFF

V: TRBV12-3/TRBV12-4
J: TRBJ2-3
size: many
D: TRBD2
length: 18
DNA: TGTGCCAGCAGTTTCCTTCTGGCGGGACTAGGTCACACAGATACGCAGTATTTT
CDR3: CASSFLLAGLGHTDTQYF

V: TRBV11-1
J: TRBJ1-1
size: .
D: .
length: 14
DNA: TGTGCCAGCAGCTTGATGATGGGGAACACTGAAGCTTTCTTT
CDR3: CASSLMMGNTEAFF

V: TRBV5-1
J: TRBJ1-6
size: .
D: .
length: 16
DNA: TGCGCCAGCAGCTTGAGACAGGCCTCTTATAATTCACCCCTCCACTTT
CDR3: CASSLRQASYNSPLHF

V: TRBV11-3
J: TRBJ2-3
size: few
D: .
length: 14
DNA: TGTGCCAGCAGCTTAGACGGATTCACAGATACGCAGTATTTT
CDR3: CASSLDGFTDTQYF

V: TRBV25-1
J: TRBJ2-6
size: .
D: .
length: 13
DNA: TGTGCCAGCAGTGAAATGGAGACCAACGTCCTGACTTTC
CDR3: CASSEMETNVLTF

V: TRBV15
J: TRBJ2-5
size: .
D: .
length: 14
DNA: TGTGCCACCAGCGCAACAGGGTACCAAGAGACCCAGTACTTC
CDR3: CATSATGYQETQYF

V: TRBV29-1
J: TRBJ2-1
size: many
D: .
length: 13
DNA: TGCAGCGTTGAAGATAGGTCCTGGACGAAGCAGTTCTTC
CDR3: CSVEDRSWTKQFF

V: TRBV10-3
J: TRBJ2-1
size: .
D: .
length: 17
DNA: TGTGCCACCTCCTCACCCCTAGGGCGGGGACCGAGGGTTGAGCAGTTCTTC
CDR3: CATSSPLGRGPRVEQFF

V: TRBV11-2
J: TRBJ2-5
size: .
D: .
length: 14
DNA: TGTGCCAGCAGAGGATTGGATGGGCAAGAGACCCAGTACTTC
CDR3: CASRGLDGQETQYF

V: TRBV12-3/TRBV12-4
J: TRBJ2-7
size: .
D: .
length: 17
DNA: TGTGCCAGCAGCACCCCTCACTTTAGCGGCGGCAGCTACGAGCAGTACTTC
CDR3: CASSTPHFSGGSYEQYF

V: TRBV12-3/TRBV12-4
J: TRBJ2-1
size: .
D: TRBD2
length: 14
DNA: TGTGCCAGCAGTCATAGCGGGAGGGCCAATGAGCAGTTCTTC
CDR3: CASSHSGRANEQFF

V: TRBV2
J: TRBJ2-1
size: few
D: TRBD2
length: 18
DNA: TGTGCCAGCAGTGAAGACAGGGGAACTAGCGGGAGTCAGGATGAGCAGTTCTTC
CDR3: CASSEDRGTSGSQDEQFF

V: TRBV24-1
J: TRBJ1-5
size: many
D: .
length: 17
DNA: TGTGCCACCAGTGATTCAGTCGGTGCAGGGGACAATCAGCCCCAGCATTTT
CDR3: CATSDSVGAGDNQPQHF

V: TRBV9
J: TRBJ2-1
size: few
D: .
length: 15
DNA: TGTGCCAGCAGCCTTTCGCGGGGTGGAGGAGATGAGCAGTTCTTC
CDR3: CASSLSRGGGDEQFF

V: TRBV12-3/TRBV12-4
J: TRBJ2-1
size: many
D: TRBD2
length: 16
DNA: TGTGCCAGCAGTTTTCTTAGCGGGACGGACTACAATGAGCAGTTCTTC
CDR3: CASSFLSGTDYNEQFF

V: TRBV7-8
J: TRBJ1-1
size: .
D: .
length: 14
DNA: TGTGCCAGCAGCTTAGAGGGGGATAACACTGAAGCTTTCTTT
CDR3: CASSLEGDNTEAFF

V: TRBV5-1
J: TRBJ1-4
size: .
D: .
length: 14
DNA: TGCGCCAGCAGCTTGGGACAGCTAAATGAAAAACTGTTTTTT
CDR3: CASSLGQLNEKLFF

V: TRBV6-2/TRBV6-3
J: TRBJ2-1
size: .
D: .
length: 15
DNA: TGTGCCAGCCGGAGGTATGGTAGCCGTTACAATGAGCAGTTCTTC
CDR3: CASRRYGSRYNEQFF

V: TRBV9
J: TRBJ2-2
size: .
D: TRBD2
length: 17
DNA: TGTGCCAGCAGCTATGGGACTAGCGGGATCGGCACCGGGGAGCTGTTTTTT
CDR3: CASSYGTSGIGTGELFF

V: TRBV2
J: TRBJ2-1
size: few
D: TRBD2
length: 15
DNA: TGTGCCAGCAAAGAAGCGGGGGGCGAGTACAATGAGCAGTTCTTC
CDR3: CASKEAGGEYNEQFF

V: TRBV5-6
J: TRBJ1-2
size: .
D: .
length: 13
DNA: TGTGCCAGCAGCCCCCCGGGGACGTGGGGCTACACCTTC
CDR3: CASSPPGTWGYTF

V: TRBV5-1
J: TRBJ2-1
size: many
D: TRBD2
length: 15
DNA: TGCGCCAGCAGCGCCGAAGGGACTAGACACAATGAGCAGTTCTTC
CDR3: CASSAEGTRHNEQFF

V: TRBV3-1
J: TRBJ2-1
size: few
D: .
length: 16
DNA: TGTGCCAGCAGCCAAGATCGCGGGACACTCTACAATGAGCAGTTCTTC
CDR3: CASSQDRGTLYNEQFF

V: TRBV7-2
J: TRBJ1-2
size: .
D: .
length: 14
DNA: TGTGCCAGCAGCTTAGAAGACAGCTTCTATGGCTACACCTTC
CDR3: CASSLEDSFYGYTF

V: TRBV20-1
J: TRBJ2-3
size: few
D: TRBD2
length: 15
DNA: TGCAGTGCTCAAATCGGGGCTAGCGGTACAGATACGCAGTATTTT
CDR3: CSAQIGASGTDTQYF

V: TRBV10-2
J: TRBJ2-1
size: many
D: TRBD2
length: 13
DNA: TGCGCCAGCAGACTAGCGGGATACAATGAGCAGTTCTTC
CDR3: CASRLAGYNEQFF

V: TRBV10-3
J: TRBJ2-2
size: .
D: .
length: 15
DNA: TGTGCCATCAGCGGGAATTCACCGAACACCGGGGAGCTGTTTTTT
CDR3: CAISGNSPNTGELFF

V: TRBV30
J: TRBJ1-5
size: .
D: .
length: 13
DNA: TGTGCCTGGACTAGTTATCCGAATCAGCCCCAGCATTTT
CDR3: CAWTSYPNQPQHF

V: TRBV7-9
J: TRBJ2-3
size: .
D: .
length: 16
DNA: TGTGCCAGCAGCTCCTTGGGGGCCCTCCGGGAAGATACGCAGTATTTT
CDR3: CASSSLGALREDTQYF

V: TRBV24-1
J: TRBJ2-1
size: few
D: TRBD1
length: 17
DNA: TGTGCCACCAGTGACCGACAGGGTTTCTACTCCTACAATGAGCAGTTCTTC
CDR3: CATSDRQGFYSYNEQFF

V: TRBV12-3/TRBV12-4
J: TRBJ2-3
size: .
D: .
length: 14
DNA: TGTGCCAGCAGTCCTGACCGAAACACAGATACGCAGTATTTT
CDR3: CASSPDRNTDTQYF

V: TRBV5-1
J: TRBJ2-1
size: many
D: .
length: 12
DNA: TGCGCCAGCAGCTTACAGCTTAATGAGCAGTTCTTC
CDR3: CASSLQLNEQFF

V: TRBV10-3
J: TRBJ2-2
size: few
D: TRBD2
length: 17
DNA: TGTGCCTCGGCCCAGGGACTAGCGGGAGGAGGCACCGGGGAGCTGTTTTTT
CDR3: CASAQGLAGGGTGELFF

V: TRBV27
J: TRBJ1-5
size: few
D: .
length: 16
DNA: TGTGCCAGCAGTTTATTTCCAGGGGACGTCAATCAGCCCCAGCATTTT
CDR3: CASSLFPGDVNQPQHF

V: TRBV7-2
J: TRBJ2-1
size: .
D: TRBD2
length: 18
DNA: TGTGCCAGCAGCTTAGCAGGGACTAGCGCCACAGACTACAATGAGCAGTTCTTC
CDR3: CASSLAGTSATDYNEQFF

V: TRBV20-1
J: TRBJ1-5
size: many
D: TRBD1
length: 13
DNA: TGCAGTGCTGAGGACAGGACCGATCAGCCCCAGCATTTT
CDR3: CSAEDRTDQPQHF

V: TRBV7-9
J: TRBJ1-1
size: few
D: TRBD1
length: 15
DNA: TGTGCCAGCAGCCCCCGCGGACAGGGTTACACTGAAGCTTTCTTT
CDR3: CASSPRGQGYTEAFF

V: TRBV20-1
J: TRBJ2-3
size: many
D: .
length: 12
DNA: TGCAGTGCCGCTCCGGGAACACGGGGGCAGTATTTT
CDR3: CSAAPGTRGQYF

V: TRBV6-1
J: TRBJ2-2
size: few
D: .
length: 16
DNA: TGTGCCAGCAGTGAAGGACGAGCGGAGTACACCGGGGAGCTGTTTTTT
CDR3: CASSEGRAEYTGELFF

V: TRBV6-1
J: TRBJ1-2
size: .
D: .
length: 13
DNA: TGTGCCAGCATCTTGGACATTTCCTATGGCTACACCTTC
CDR3: CASILDISYGYTF